This T cell receptor (beta chain) was captured in a study of blood T cells in healthy people across ages (dated by TCRdb to between 2014 and 2016). In terms of the full investigation: In model experiments, template switching captured about one uniquely barcoded TCR beta cDNA molecule for every two T cells. The donors were divided into four age groups: young (average about 16 years), middle-aged (about 39), aged (approximately 62) and long-lived (82). To track age-related changes in TCR beta repertoire diversity, the study relied on deep sequencing normalized with unique cDNA molecular identifiers. The study analyzed two additional independent replicas of 1 million unique cDNA reads from the same blood draw for two donors, one aged 18 to 29 and one aged 80 or older.

Study-level results and caveats: Because profiling used bulk unsorted PBMCs, naive and antigen-experienced compartments could not be compared conclusively. Compared with the aged group, the long-lived group had more naive CD4+ T cells, fewer expanded clones and increased TCR diversity, a pattern suggesting age selection. Donor CMV infection status was unknown, potentially confounding age-related changes in expanded clonotypes. Estimates of total diversity from one million sequenced T cells were regarded as lower bounds and underestimates. Observed TCR beta diversity per million T cells fell roughly linearly with age, and a significant reduction was already apparent by age roughly 40. There was a strong correlation between observed TCR beta diversity and the percentage of naive T cells measured by flow cytometry.

The library was made by 5' RACE. The sequencer listed for this sample is Illumina HiSeq 2500. A second roughly 7 to 11 cycle PCR used a sample-barcoded 5' primer and a J-beta primer mix. Each TCR beta cDNA molecule received a unique molecular identifier from a template-switch 5' adaptor carrying 12 random nucleotides. Each sample yielded at least 3 million CDR3-containing paired-end reads. All of the RNA was converted into first-strand cDNA using the Mint cDNA synthesis kit, with a TRBC-specific oligonucleotide serving as the primer. Following uracil-DNA glycosylase treatment, a first 18-cycle PCR with universal primers M1SS and BC2_uni_R was performed on all cDNA. Concerning the study's data processing: For normalization, 1 million high-quality reads were randomly selected from each sample, with every read carrying a distinct molecular identifier. Instead of being binned into consensus sequences, reads with shared molecular identifiers were discarded. MiTCR, set to a Q25 quality threshold and the strictest error-elimination algorithm, was used for CDR3 identification, clonotype clustering and error correction. A nonparametric unseen species model with Euler transformation was used to estimate lower-bound total TCR beta diversity. TCRdb reworked the public reads: Q25 trimming with fastp, MiXCR clone assembly, productive beta chains retained. Rows with a matching CDR3 protein are joined into one entry that keeps the most common DNA and genes. None of the V and J calls come from the authors' own analysis; TCRdb made them. Recorded for this sample are roughly 1,100,000 distinct CDR3 sequences; 25% of them occurred a single time. The leading ten clones occupy around 0.75% of the sample.

Systemically healthy Caucasian individuals from Russia, some 38 in total and aged roughly 6 to 100 years, were included as donors. Around 10 milliliters of peripheral blood were drawn from each donor into EDTA-treated Vacutainer tubes. Ficoll-Paque density-gradient centrifugation was used to isolate PBMCs, with at least 6 million obtained per sample. Trizol reagent was used to extract total RNA from PBMCs, with at least 5 micrograms per sample. For every donor, an aliquot of PBMCs went through flow cytometry to measure the percentages of naive CD45RAhigh/CD27high T cells. This clonotype occurred once. Its binding antigen is unknown. The record has no base qualities; no much larger clone is one base away. These data also formed part of another study, on T cells of mothers and their children. The second paper states: Nine systemically healthy Caucasian individuals, comprising three mothers and their six children, were included as donors. cDNA synthesis used all of the extracted RNA, with around 1.5 ug of RNA in each 15 ul reaction. Sample barcodes and 2-4 random nucleotides were added via the M1S primer in the second PCR. Each mother yielded over 9.5 million TCR beta CDR3 reads and each child 3 million or so reads. Thymic selection shapes the output of TCR recombination in a similar way in related and unrelated pairs, and inherited differences have a minor effect. Normalized repertoire overlap was always found to be slightly, but never significantly, higher in related mother-child pairs than in unrelated mother-child pairs. No persistent microchimeric T cell clones were detected, at a sensitivity of 80 to 100 clones per million clonotypes. To look for features that set related mother-child pairs apart from unrelated individuals, the researchers ran deep NGS to compare the TCR beta repertoires of mothers and children. On average, the children were around 11 +/- 4 years old, while the mothers were 40 +/- 4 years old. Libraries were sequenced on Illumina HiSeq 2000 with 100+100 nt paired-end reads after adapter ligation with NEBNext reagents. To avoid cross-contamination, the mother libraries and the child libraries were prepared a month apart and sequenced in separate runs. For each donor, between roughly 500,000 and 2,300,000 distinct TCR beta clonotypes were identified. Naive TCR beta clonotypes were estimated from low-frequency clonotypes matched to each donor's FACS-determined naive share, without sorting.

This sequence originates from a girl aged 2-10 years in good health. The sequencing sample was made of blood.

The CDR3 protein is CASSSSGLNIQYF. The base sequence is TGTGCCAGCAGCTCTAGCGGATTAAACATTCAGTACTTC. This chain joins TRBV7-2 to TRBJ2-4, with 7 bases matching TRBD2. At the junction V is shortened by 4 bases and J by 6 bases; bases outside the gene matches: 3. CDR1 and CDR2, per the germline V gene, are SGHTA and FQGNSA. From the cysteine up to the phenylalanine, the CDR3 has a length of 13 residues. The DNA shown is the 39-base CDR3, in frame from base 1.